This TCR beta chain originates from a study of radiotherapy plus CTLA-4 blockade in lung cancer. Clones were sequenced by immunoSEQ multiplex PCR, and TCRdb holds only the in-frame ones, with some missing. The sample includes roughly 100,000 clones, 82% seen only once; the top ten take about 3.5%. The source material was peripheral blood, sampled from a patient treated with radiotherapy plus ipilimumab. This receptor was obtained from a human donor with non-small cell lung cancer who had a partial response to radiotherapy plus ipilimumab.

CDR3: CASSASGTGLGEQYF. The DNA of the CDR3 is TGTGCCAGCAGTGCCTCCGGGACAGGGTTAGGAGAGCAGTACTTC. The chain is built from TRBV6-1 and TRBJ2-7; 9 bases are shared with TRBD1. The germline gives CDR1 MNHNS, CDR2 SASEGT. V shed 4 bases, J shed 7 bases, and the junction held 11 bases outside the gene matches. The CDR3 consists of 15 residues.